The 14 T cell receptor beta chains given below trace back to one sample, sequenced in a study of response to subunit inactivated influenza vaccine. MiXCR, run by TCRdb on the RT-PCR reads, gives a single entry per CDR3 protein. The table has some 540,000 distinct CDR3 sequences, around 25% seen once. The sample also formed part of further work on T cells expressing NK-cell markers. That work states: The authors made TCR beta cDNA libraries by 5'RACE template switching. This switching added a universal primer site and UMIs.

The sequenced sample was CD4+ T cells sorted from PBMCs, obtained 11 to 12 days after vaccination. The receptors shown here come from a man aged 50 to 59 who received an inactivated influenza vaccine.

This clonotype showed up just a few times. This rearrangement joins TRBV7-8 to TRBJ1-1; TRBD1 is a possible D gene (5 bases). V gave up 1 base and J gave up 0 bases, with 12 bases separating them. The CDR3 contains 16 residues. Germline V CDR1 and CDR2: SGHVS, FQNEAQ. Written as DNA, the CDR3 is TGTGCCAGCAGCTTAGACGCAGGGAAGTTGAACACTGAAGCTTTCTTT. Residues: CASSLDAGKLNTEAFF.

This clonotype was found many times. V usage is TRBV27 and J usage is TRBJ2-3; TRBD2 matches 7 bases. This CDR3 spans 15 amino acids. The junction had 8 bases not matched to a gene; V was cut back by 6 bases and J by 2 bases. Germline values: CDR1 MNHEY, CDR2 SMNVEV (reference sequence). For the CDR3, the DNA is TGTGCCAGCAGCCATGAGCGGGGCCCCACAGATACGCAGTATTTT. It yields the protein CASSHERGPTDTQYF.

The chain links TRBV9 to TRBJ1-1; 7 bases map to TRBD1. The CDR3 contains 17 residues. CDR1 and CDR2 from the germline V gene are SGDLS and YYNGEE. The V segment lost 4 bases and the J segment 0 bases; nucleotides outside the gene matches: 12. The CDR3 is CASSPRDSSNMNTEAFF. CDR3 sequence (DNA): TGTGCCAGCAGCCCCCGGGACAGCTCTAACATGAACACTGAAGCTTTCTTT.

This clonotype was counted only a few times. The genes are TRBV5-1 and TRBJ1-4; TRBD1 matches at 8 bases. CDR3 length equals 17 residues. Germline V gives CDR1 SGHRS, CDR2 YFSETQ. J was trimmed by 8 bases and V by 2 bases; bases with no gene match: 14. The CDR3: CASSLDRGDPLKEKLFF. As DNA, the CDR3 is TGCGCCAGCAGCTTAGACAGGGGAGATCCCCTGAAGGAAAAACTGTTTTTT.

The chain uses TRBV20-1 and TRBJ2-7; 8 bases agree with TRBD2. Losses at the gene ends were 3 bases for V and 2 bases for J; bases not matched to a gene: 9. Germline CDR1 and CDR2: DFQATT and SNEGSKA (reference sequence). The CDR3 sequence is 15 residues long. The CDR3 loop is CSASPNGGATYEQYF. Here the CDR3 DNA reads TGCAGTGCTAGCCCTAACGGGGGGGCTACCTACGAGCAGTACTTC.

The CDR3: CSAPTSFWDTQYF. DNA for the CDR3: TGCAGTGCCCCGACTAGCTTCTGGGATACGCAGTATTTT. This chain links TRBV20-1 with TRBJ2-3; 7 positions match TRBD2. This CDR3 is built from 13 residues. The J segment lost 6 bases and the V segment lost 6 bases, leaving 9 bases of the junction unmatched. CDR1 and CDR2 from the germline V gene are DFQATT and SNEGSKA (reference sequence).

The rearrangement links TRBV20-1 to TRBJ2-1; D gene ambiguous. The germline V gene has CDR1 DFQATT and CDR2 SNEGSKA (reference sequence). Trimming took 1 base from V and 5 from J, leaving 12 bases between them. The CDR3 length is 14 residues. CDR3: CSARARQVHNEQFF. CDR3 nucleotides: TGCAGTGCTAGAGCTAGGCAGGTACACAATGAGCAGTTCTTC.

The table lists this clonotype with many counts. The chain joins TRBV7-2 to TRBJ1-6; TRBD1 agrees at 8 bases. Losses at the gene ends were 2 bases for V and 7 bases for J; bases not matched to a gene: 10. Germline V gene sequence: CDR1 SGHTA, CDR2 FQGNSA. The CDR3 runs to 17 residues. The CDR3 DNA follows: TGTGCCAGCAGCTTACTCGGACAGGGTGGAAAGAATTCACCCCTCCACTTT. Its translation: CASSLLGQGGKNSPLHF.

The sample holds a few counts of this clonotype. V usage is TRBV20-1 and J usage is TRBJ2-3, with a possible D match to TRBD1 (5 bases). CDR1 and CDR2 (germline): DFQATT, SNEGSKA (reference sequence). Deletions cut 3 bases from V and 3 bases from J, with 10 bases between. The CDR3 runs 13 residues. The CDR3 region has the DNA TGCAGTGCTAGCCCGTCAGGGACAGATACGCAGTATTTT. This gives the protein CSASPSGTDTQYF.

V is TRBV28 and J is TRBJ1-2, with D unclear. CDR3 length: 12 amino acids. Per the germline V gene, CDR1 is MDHEN and CDR2 is SYDVKM. The V end was cut by 7 bases, the J end by 0 bases, with 6 bases between. The CDR3 sequence is CASMGSNYGYTF. The CDR3 coding sequence is TGTGCCAGCATGGGATCTAACTATGGCTACACCTTC.

In its sample, this clonotype was seen many times. The rearrangement joins TRBV12-3 or TRBV12-4 to TRBJ1-4, with 7 bases fitting TRBD1. The junction had 5 bases not matched to a gene; V was cut back by 3 bases and J by 4 bases. This CDR3 has 15 amino acids. The CDR3 here is CASSFSTGSNEKLFF. The CDR3 nucleotides are TGTGCCAGCAGTTTTTCGACAGGGAGTAATGAAAAACTGTTTTTT.

This chain joins TRBV6-1 and TRBJ2-3; 9 bases map to TRBD1. Germline loops: CDR1 MNHNS, CDR2 SASEGT. With 2 bases clipped from V and 3 bases from J, the junction kept 3 bases outside the gene matches. CDR3 length equals 15 residues. CDR3 sequence: CASSEPGQGTDTQYF. Here the CDR3 DNA reads TGTGCCAGCAGTGAACCGGGACAGGGAACAGATACGCAGTATTTT.

This chain uses TRBV30 with TRBJ1-2; D unclear. CDR1 and CDR2 (germline): GTSNPN, SVGIG (reference sequence). This CDR3 has 13 residues. Trimming cost V 7 bases and J 3 bases, with 15 bases left between them. The CDR3 nucleotides are TGTGCCTCACCCACCAAAGTTGACTATGGCTACACCTTC. Its translation: CASPTKVDYGYTF.

This clonotype has more than one count but fewer than ten. The chain couples TRBV18 to TRBJ1-2, with D possibly matching TRBD1 (5 bases). This CDR3 is built from 14 residues. V shed 3 bases and J shed 6 bases, with 14 bases lying between them. The germline V gene encodes CDR1 KGHSH and CDR2 LQKENI. The chain's CDR3 is CASSPLGTGDGYTF. The DNA for the CDR3 is TGTGCCAGCTCACCGCTAGGGACTGGAGATGGCTACACCTTC. Full variable domain (rest looked up from reference TRBV18 and TRBJ1-2): NAGVMQNPRHLVRRRGQEARLRCSPMKGHSHVYWYRQLPEEGLKFMVYLQKENIIDESGMPKERFSAEFPKEGPSILRIQQVVRGDSAAYFCASSPLGTGDGYTFGSGTRLTVV.